This record concerns one TCR beta chain sequence. This clone was recorded once. What antigen it recognizes has not been identified. Per-base quality was not reported, and no clone a single base away is much larger than it. This sample is part of a study of blood T cell repertoires in COVID-19 (dated by TCRdb to about 2020). Notes on the research overall: Samples covering the acute and convalescent phases of COVID-19 were provided by collaborators in the United States, Italy and Spain. Where available, HLA class I and class II types were taken from metadata supplied by the sample provider and were not determined by assay-based typing. The samples were drawn from the first 160 participants of the ongoing ImmuneRACE study and from 950 to 1,500 subjects provided by 6 global collaborators. The material from the prospective study consisted of cDNA or gDNA derived from T cells, B-cell-depleted T cells, or PBMCs. Sample metadata almost always included a de-identified subject ID, COVID-19 status, age in years and sex. The repertoires were made available in a free public database intended to serve as a resource for research on the immune response to SARS-CoV-2. The dataset comprised deeply sampled blood TCRbeta repertoires from subjects exposed to, actively infected with, or recovered from COVID-19. Beyond this particular receptor, the publication reports: The amount of clinical and demographic metadata varied by source and participant and was provided uncurated.

The CDR3, cysteine through phenylalanine, is 14 amino acids long. The only DNA kept is the CDR3, 42 bases in frame from the first base. V lost 3 bases and J lost 2 bases; the stretch between them is 10 bases long. The CDR1 and CDR2 encoded by the germline V gene (reference sequence) are LNHDA and SQIVND. Participants in the prospective study were enrolled through a virtual design, were aged roughly 18 to 90 years, and lived in roughly 24 United States geographic areas. In the prospective study, cohorts were assigned on the basis of participant-reported clinical history obtained from a screening survey and a study questionnaire. For ImmuneRACE Cohort 3, a participant was defined as recovered based on two consecutive negative NP/OP PCR tests, clearance by a healthcare professional, or resolution of symptoms. Mobile phlebotomists in the prospective study collected whole blood, serum and a nasopharyngeal or oropharyngeal swab from every participant. Over an approximately 2-month period, participants in the prospective study had the option of providing additional blood draws and questionnaires. Blood samples from the prospective study were shipped frozen or at room temperature prior to DNA extraction.

TCRbeta CDR3 regions were amplified from genomic DNA using the immunoSEQ Assay, a bias-controlled multiplex PCR. In the authors' own workflow: Within the assay, amplification of reference gene primers was used to estimate how many nucleated cells each sample contained. Sequence reads were collapsed and filtered to measure the absolute abundance of every unique TCRbeta CDR3 rearrangement. Productive Simpson clonality was computed per sample as the square root of Simpson's diversity index over productive rearrangements. The source is immuneACCESS, and TCRdb retained only in-frame sequences with V and J called. Part of the clones is not carried over; for the studies checked, unresolved V genes explain less than half of this, and the remainder is unexplained. V, J and clone size are those of that table, while D and trimming were read from the DNA. The sample has 260,000 or so clones on record, around 84% of them singletons. In total, the top ten clones hold about 16% of the sample.

Sample: PBMCs or T cells enriched from blood (not recorded which). This receptor was obtained from a man aged 18 to 35 who had recovered from COVID-19. This receptor chain uses TRBV19 and TRBJ1-2; a weak D assignment points to TRBD1 (5 bases agree). The sequenced DNA: TGTGCCAGTAGTATCCAGGGCGACAACTATGGCTACACCTTC. This is translated as CASSIQGDNYGYTF.